This T cell receptor beta chain was identified during a study of cytomegalovirus exposure and HLA in healthy donors (dated by TCRdb to 2015 to 2018). With respect to the entire study: An earlier analysis of some 600 of the donors reported 276 Gb of sequence data and 90 million to 120 million unique TCR beta sequences obtained from roughly 180 million T cells. HLA typing included class I and class II loci at four-digit resolution. Typing coverage differed by locus: A, B, C, DRB1 and DQB1 were typed in about 629-640 donors, DQA1 in roughly 500, DPA1 in nearly 610, and DPB1 in 450 to 480. The study was designed to test whether signatures of past pathogen exposure could be identified by cataloging public T cell receptors. To predict cytomegalovirus infection status, the study combined high-throughput TCR immunosequencing, statistical association of individual TCRs with disease status, and machine learning. Rather than using new phenotypic data, the later analysis identified candidate immune exposures from TCR beta sequences and from how often those sequences occurred across donors. Donor age, sex, ethnicity and CMV serostatus were compiled together with the repertoire data. Among some 400 genotyped donors of the cohort, an average of about 240,000 unique TCR beta nucleotide sequences were sequenced per donor, 15% to 20% of them non-productive. The genetic ancestry cluster associated with self-reported Caucasian donors included over 80% of the roughly 380 genotyped donors. Besides the first cohort of approximately 710 subjects, a separate validation cohort made up of 120 different subjects was used. The T cell repertoires of roughly 660 subjects were profiled by immunosequencing and related to cytomegalovirus serostatus. Every discovery cohort repertoire had been produced on one sequencing platform. A later genetic analysis used genome-wide SNP genotypes for about three fifths of the roughly 700 donors, treating that subset as a discovery cohort. In a later analysis, previously published TCR beta repertoires from 666 donors were re-analyzed and high-resolution HLA genotyping was added so that TCR occurrence patterns could be studied. An early release covering approximately 600 HLA-typed donors comprised 250 to 350 gigabases of sequencing data and approximately 85 million unique TCR sequences. To decide whether each TCR beta V gene segment behaved as functional or pseudogenic, an earlier analysis of some 600 of the donors relied on high-throughput TCR beta sequencing. A handful of DR-DQ haplotypes were handled as single units for association and clustering because linkage in the cohort was strong. General conclusions and limits of the study: Strong co-occurrence of HLA alleles, especially DR and DQ, made assigning TCR associations to individual alleles difficult. Over 15 rarely observed V segments, including chromosome 9 orphons, were excluded from the earlier analysis of approximately 500 of the donors because counts were too low. In a later analysis, the rate of TCR association differed among HLA loci, with DRB1 alleles having the most associated TCRs and HLA-C alleles having the fewest. The study listed 164 TCR beta chains as associated with cytomegalovirus. A later genetic analysis associated a missense DCLRE1C variant with V-gene and J-gene trimming of TCR beta chains, and an independent cohort replicated the association. Roughly uniform sequencing depth across donors was assumed in presence/absence analyses, although this assumption may not hold. For the cohort, immune exposure information was limited to CMV serostatus. Correlated functional status among segregating V segments might reflect linkage disequilibrium, but an unknown experimental factor could not be ruled out. A further reported finding was that TCR beta sequences accurately predicted the HLA-A and HLA-B alleles for most subjects in the first cohort. Compared with the roughly 600-donor mean, donors in an Asian-associated ancestry cluster had fewer N-insertions in productive TCRs, according to a later genetic analysis. In both the original and validation cohorts, the classifier was reported to diagnose cytomegalovirus status with high specificity and sensitivity. This cohort had only TCR beta chains sequenced, and the lack of alpha or paired-chain data limited which features could be detected. According to the authors, the approach could potentially be generalized to other disease states and immunological phenotypes. In a later analysis, 15,000 to 20,000 TCR beta sequences were associated with specific HLA alleles at a false discovery rate of 0.05. In a later analysis, HLA-associated TCR beta chains were found to be more clonally expanded and to have lower generation probabilities than equally common non-associated chains. While some public TCRs were present in many individuals, most TCR sequences turned up only very rarely across donors. A cluster of highly shared sequence variants was judged likely to represent a technical artifact of the sequencing pipeline. In a later analysis, several top co-occurrence clusters were reported to appear linked to parvovirus B19, influenza, CMV and Epstein-Barr virus. An earlier analysis of around 500 of the donors showed that most TCR beta V segments appeared in productive rearrangements either about 90% or about 30% of the time, which broadly matched IMGT annotations. Some IMGT-functional V segments, including TRBV6-2 and TRBV6-3, could not be told apart with the 87-base-pair reads, so those segments were excluded. Most CMV-associated TCR beta chains appeared to be HLA-restricted in a later analysis, and the HLA associations seemed to be driven largely by CMV exposure. Because some donors lacked HLA typing at each locus, the association tests relied only on the typed subset. Three of the identified cytomegalovirus-associated TCR beta chains were confirmed in vitro to be specific for cytomegalovirus antigens.

There are 15 amino acids in the CDR3, from cysteine to phenylalanine inclusive. The CDR3 DNA has 45 bases and is translated from base 1. CDR1 and CDR2, per the germline V gene, are SNHLY and FYNNEI. Ends trimmed: V by 6 bases, J by 9 bases; bases unmatched to a gene: 10. Regarding this clone: Its antigen is currently not known. Per-base quality was not reported, and no clone a single base away is much larger than it.

The protocol used for the library was the immunoSEQ multiplex PCR assay. A mixture of 60 forward primers for TCR Vbeta segments and 13 reverse primers for TCR Jbeta segments was used in the multiplex PCR. Amplification of the CDR3 region of rearranged TCR beta genes was performed with a multiplex PCR assay on genomic DNA. On the Illumina HiSeq System, the amplified TCR beta libraries were sequenced as 87-base-pair reads. The authors' pipeline ran thus. Across the 670 or so repertoires, a later analysis counted some 81 million unique TCR beta chains, roughly 11 million of which were shared by at least two donors. Raw reads were error-corrected and collapsed into unique sequences with a nearest-neighbor algorithm that merged closely related sequences to remove PCR and sequencing errors. V, D and J gene segments were assigned by aligning CDR3 sequences to IMGT reference sequences. For a sequence to be retained, a match of at least six nucleotides was required to both a V gene segment and a J gene segment. Rearrangements were classified as productive when the CDR3 lacked stop codons and remained in frame with V and J, and all other rearrangements were classified as non-productive. CDR3 was defined according to IMGT convention as the region running from the second conserved V-encoded cysteine to the conserved J-encoded phenylalanine. The earlier analysis of 500 to 750 of the donors excluded any sequence lacking an unambiguous match to a single V gene segment. In an earlier analysis of approximately 590 of the donors, a V segment was called functional when productive rearrangements were above 56.7%, and segregating when the standard deviation between donors exceeded 5%. A statistical classification framework was built to diagnose cytomegalovirus status from the catalog of TCR beta chain sequences. In a later analysis, V and J genes were assigned by comparing TCR nucleotide sequences against IMGT/GENE-DB human TR gene sequences. In a later analysis, CDR3 sequences and most-parsimonious VDJ recombination scenarios were assigned using the TCRdist pipeline. In a later analysis, every TCR beta chain was defined by the combination of its CDR3 amino acid sequence and its V-gene family, and reads without a unique V-gene family were dropped. A later analysis removed several hundred highly shared, low-generation-probability nucleotide sequences to deal with suspected cross-contamination and a sequencing artifact. In a later analysis, a clonal expansion index was calculated for each public chain from normalized within-repertoire ranks of inferred template counts. Generation probabilities in a later analysis came from a VDJ recombination model fitted to out-of-frame rearrangements, and those results were checked against IGoR. A later analysis scored TCR-TCR, TCR-HLA and TCR-CMV co-occurrence with hypergeometric tests, applying a repertoire-size bias correction to TCR pairs. False discovery rates were estimated in a later analysis by permuting HLA or CMV assignments 20 times. A later analysis grouped co-occurring TCRs with DBSCAN, adding TCRdist sequence similarity when clustering within HLA-allele-positive subsets. Repertoires with fewer than 30,000 or more than 120,000 public chains were left out of co-occurrence clustering, as were four to six repertoires with anomalous nucleotide sharing. TCRdb re-hosts the immuneACCESS table, in-frame sequences only. Its copies lack some clones; in the studies checked, an unresolved V gene accounts for under half of them, and the cause for the rest is not known. The D gene and trimming were derived from the DNA, and the V and J assignments and clone size from that table. The sample table lists some 150,000 clones, around 65% of them with a count of one. The ten largest make up about 3% of the sample.

The cohort comprised fewer than 750 healthy bone marrow donors. All cohort members were sampled while nominally healthy, although unrecorded immune exposures were likely present. The donor tested CMV seropositive, placing the donor among the approximately 310 seropositive members of the cohort. Every donor gave a peripheral blood sample, and the peripheral blood mononuclear cells from that sample were used for TCR beta sequencing. Genomic DNA extraction from the blood cell samples was performed with the Qiagen DNeasy Blood Extraction Kit. The sequencing sample was made of PBMCs. The source is a woman aged 25-40 years in good health and CMV-seropositive. Rearrangement joined TRBV2 to TRBJ1-6, with 8 junctional bases fitting TRBD1. The base sequence is TGTGCCAGCAGAACGACAGGGGTACAGGGTTCACCCCTCCACTTT. It is translated as CASRTTGVQGSPLHF.